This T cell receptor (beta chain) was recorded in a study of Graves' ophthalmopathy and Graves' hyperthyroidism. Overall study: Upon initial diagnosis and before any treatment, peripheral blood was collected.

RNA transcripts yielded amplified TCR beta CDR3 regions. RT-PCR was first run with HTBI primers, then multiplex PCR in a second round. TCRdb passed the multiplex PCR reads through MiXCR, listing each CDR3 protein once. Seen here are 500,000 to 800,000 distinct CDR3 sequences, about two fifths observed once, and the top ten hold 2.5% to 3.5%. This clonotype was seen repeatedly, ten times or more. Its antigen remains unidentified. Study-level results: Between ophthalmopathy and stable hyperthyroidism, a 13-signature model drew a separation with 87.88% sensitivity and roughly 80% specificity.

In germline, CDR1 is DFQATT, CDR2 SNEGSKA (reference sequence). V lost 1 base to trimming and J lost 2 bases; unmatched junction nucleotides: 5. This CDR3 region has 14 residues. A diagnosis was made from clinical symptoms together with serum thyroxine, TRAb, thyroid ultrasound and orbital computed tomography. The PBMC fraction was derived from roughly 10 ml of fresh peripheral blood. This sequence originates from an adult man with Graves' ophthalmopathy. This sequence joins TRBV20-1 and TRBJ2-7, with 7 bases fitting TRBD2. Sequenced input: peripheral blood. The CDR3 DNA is TGCAGTGCTAGAGGAAGCGGGACCCCCTACGAGCAGTACTTC. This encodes CSARGSGTPYEQYF.